This T cell receptor beta chain stems from a study of Graves' ophthalmopathy and Graves' hyperthyroidism. Study-wide findings and caveats: Detected in blood as well were most expanded thyroid clonotypes with frequency above 0.001.

This clonotype was seen a handful of times. Its matching antigen is unknown. Using RNA transcripts, the TCR beta CDR3 regions were amplified. HTBI primers served in a first-round RT-PCR, which a second-round multiplex PCR followed. TCRdb independently ran MiXCR on the multiplex PCR reads; one entry per CDR3 protein. The table includes around 1.1 million distinct CDR3 sequences, about 35% detected once. In this cohort, patients with other autoimmune diseases, uncontrolled infections, pregnancy or lactation were excluded. This sequence originates from an adult man with Graves' hyperthyroidism. Input material: peripheral blood or thyroid tissue (not recorded which).

This CDR3 reads CASSQENHEQYF. Here the CDR3 DNA reads TGCGCCAGCAGCCAAGAAAACCACGAGCAGTACTTC. The chain is built from TRBV4-3 and TRBJ2-7; no firm D call. Germline CDR1 is LGHNA and CDR2 is YSLEER. The CDR3 covers 12 residues. With 0 bases removed from V and 5 bases from J, the gap between germline ends came to 5 bases.